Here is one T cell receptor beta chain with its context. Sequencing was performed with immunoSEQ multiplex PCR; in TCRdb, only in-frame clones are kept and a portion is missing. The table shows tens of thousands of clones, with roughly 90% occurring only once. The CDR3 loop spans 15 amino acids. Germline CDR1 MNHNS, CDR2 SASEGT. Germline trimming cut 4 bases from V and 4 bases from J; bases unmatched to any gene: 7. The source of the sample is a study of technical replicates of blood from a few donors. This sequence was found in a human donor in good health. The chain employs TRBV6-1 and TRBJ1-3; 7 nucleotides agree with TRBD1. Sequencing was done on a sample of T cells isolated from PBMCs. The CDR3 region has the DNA TGTGCCAGCAGTGCAACAGGGGAGAGGGGAAACACCATATATTTT. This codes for CASSATGERGNTIYF.